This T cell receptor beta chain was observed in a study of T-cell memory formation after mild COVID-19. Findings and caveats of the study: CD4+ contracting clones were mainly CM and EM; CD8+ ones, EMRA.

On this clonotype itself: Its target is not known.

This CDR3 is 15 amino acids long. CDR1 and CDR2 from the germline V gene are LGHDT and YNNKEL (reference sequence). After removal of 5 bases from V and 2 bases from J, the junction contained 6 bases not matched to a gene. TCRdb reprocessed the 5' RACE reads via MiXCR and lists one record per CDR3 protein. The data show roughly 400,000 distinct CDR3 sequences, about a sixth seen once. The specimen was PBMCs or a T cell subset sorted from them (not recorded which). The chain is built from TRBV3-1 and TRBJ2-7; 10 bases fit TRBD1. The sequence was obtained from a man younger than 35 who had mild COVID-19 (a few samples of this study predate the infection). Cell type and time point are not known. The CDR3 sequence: CASSRPGQGTYEQYF. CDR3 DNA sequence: TGTGCCAGCAGCAGACCGGGACAGGGGACCTACGAGCAGTACTTC.